This T cell receptor beta chain was captured by sequencing in a study of Tregs in tolerant kidney transplant recipients (dated by TCRdb to the late 2010s). With respect to the entire study: Transplants used related donors with nonmyeloablative bone marrow transplantation; mixed chimerism was transient in the human trials. The study applied TCRbeta sequencing to find donor-specific regulatory T cells before combined kidney and bone marrow transplantation and then followed those same cells after transplant. On the study overall, not on this receptor specifically: Because the PCR primers were changed over time for some patients, nucleotide-level comparison could not be performed across the samples from those patients. Because the study included only a small number of patients, the results must be confirmed in larger populations and under other immunosuppression protocols. In tolerant patients, the expansion of donor-specific Tregs was greater than global Treg expansion, suggesting that the expansion was antigen-driven rather than nonspecific. Biological reproducibility was not examined directly, but technical replication error appeared to be minimal. Expanding Tregs with activated donor B cells appeared to identify the most biologically relevant and donor-specific TCRbeta repertoire.

Per the publication, the time point label means: blood sample drawn before combined kidney and bone marrow transplant. Unstimulated Tregs (CD4+CD25+CD127-), CD4+ non-Tregs (CD4+CD25-), CD4 and CD8 cells were FACS-sorted from thawed PBMCs. Before Treg sorting, thawed PBMCs were rested overnight at 37°C with 200 IU/ml IL-2. Patients were several combined kidney and bone marrow transplant recipients from the ITN036ST trial, and only these trial subjects had samples available. Healthy control blood was processed by Ficoll density gradient to PBMCs and cryopreserved; patient PBMCs were collected before and after transplant. V was cut back by 4 bases and J by 1 base, leaving a gap of 11 bases between them. The CDR3 spans 16 residues, from the cysteine through the phenylalanine. Of the read, only the CDR3 DNA is kept; its 48 bases are in frame from base 1. The germline V gene yields SNHLY for CDR1 and FYNNEI for CDR2.

Of note for this clone: The specificity of this receptor is unknown. No qualities accompany the bases; no much larger clone lies one base away.

Genomic DNA was extracted from sorted cells with the QIAGEN DNeasy Blood and Tissue Kit for TCRbeta CDR3 sequencing. Through immunoSEQ, high-throughput TCRbeta CDR3 sequencing was done commercially, including PCR amplification with internal controls and bias correction. The study's own analysis went as follows. Unique productive TCRbeta sequences were defined by CDR3 nucleotide sequence where primers matched, otherwise by CDR3 amino acid sequence with Vbeta and Jbeta genes. Sorting error was corrected by removing sequences shared between sorted populations at a frequency ratio of 2:1 or less, and the remaining shared sequences were assigned to the higher population. A sequence was defined as donor-reactive if the sequence was expanded at least 5-fold in CFSE-low cells compared with unstimulated cells and had a frequency of at least 0.01% in CFSE-low cells. Repertoire divergence was quantified by Jensen-Shannon divergence calculated from the top 100 TCRbeta sequences ranked by frequency. When a sample had multiple sequencing runs, each run was corrected for sorting error separately and the runs were then pooled. As stored in TCRdb, this immuneACCESS dataset retains in-frame rearrangements with V and J assigned. A fraction of the clones does not appear; measured against another copy, unresolved V genes explain less than half of the discrepancy, and the remainder lacks a known reason. V, J and clone size are taken as reported in that table, and D and trimming were inferred from the DNA itself. The sample table records tens of thousands of clones; around 90% of these occur just once. About 0.3% of the sample is taken by the ten largest.

The sequencing used Tregs from blood, collected before the transplant. The receptor was isolated from a human donor who received a combined kidney and bone marrow transplant. This sequence uses TRBV2 and TRBJ2-6; the D gene is not confidently resolved. CDR3 loop: CASSGVGFSGANVLTF. The sequence in DNA is TGTGCCAGCAGTGGGGTGGGATTTTCTGGGGCCAACGTCCTGACTTTC.